Presented here are 20 T cell receptor beta chains from one specimen sequenced in a study of T cells after yellow fever vaccination. TCRdb ran MiXCR on the 5' RACE reads and lists one entry per CDR3 protein. The sample holds roughly 28,000 distinct CDR3 sequences, over 3.5% seen once. The material was PBMCs, either bulk or a sorted T-cell subset (CD4+, CD8+, memory, or dextramer-sorted; not recorded which), obtained on the day of the yellow fever booster vaccination. The source of these receptors is a man between 18 and 35 years old who received the YFV17D yellow fever vaccine.

This clonotype was counted at least ten times. V usage is TRBV5-1 and J usage is TRBJ1-1, with D possibly matching TRBD1 (5 bases). Between the trimmed V and J ends, which lost 4 bases and 3 bases, there was a span of 7 bases. The CDR3 length is 12 residues. From germline, CDR1 is SGHRS and CDR2 YFSETQ. CDR3 DNA: TGCGCCAGCAGCCAGGGCGACACTGAAGCTTTCTTT. It specifies CASSQGDTEAFF.

Only a few counts were recorded for this clonotype. The rearrangement joins TRBV6-2 or TRBV6-3 to TRBJ2-5; D unresolved. The CDR3 totals 16 residues. Germline-derived CDR1 and CDR2 are MNHEY and SVGEGT. V lost 2 bases and J 1 base, leaving 14 bases between the germline ends. The CDR3: CASSYRMSGTQETQYF. The CDR3, as DNA: TGTGCCAGCAGTTACAGGATGTCTGGTACCCAAGAGACCCAGTACTTC.

This clonotype is medium-sized. The genes are TRBV5-1 and TRBJ2-7; D ambiguous. Germline CDR1 SGHRS, CDR2 YFSETQ. V gave up 8 bases and J gave up 1 base, with 10 bases separating them. The CDR3 contains 12 residues. The CDR3: CASGFGSYEQYF. In nucleotides, the CDR3 is TGCGCCAGTGGATTTGGGTCCTACGAGCAGTACTTC.

This clonotype was picked up many times. This chain joins TRBV5-1 and TRBJ1-2, with 8 bases fitting TRBD1. This CDR3 region has 15 residues. Germline V gives CDR1 SGHRS, CDR2 YFSETQ. The trim removed 3 bases at V and 7 bases at J, leaving 11 bases unmatched. CDR3 nucleotides: TGCGCCAGCAGCTACGATTCAGGGGGCGGAGGTGGCTACACCTTC. It translates to CASSYDSGGGGGYTF.

In this sample, this clonotype turned up many times. V usage is TRBV5-6 and J usage is TRBJ2-3; D is ambiguous. The CDR3 contains 15 residues. CDR1 and CDR2 from the germline V gene are SGHDT and YYEEEE. Trimming stripped 1 base from V and 1 base from J, with 10 bases between. CDR3 region: CASSLYLTGTDTQYF. CDR3 nucleotides: TGTGCCAGCAGCTTGTATTTGACCGGCACAGATACGCAGTATTTT.

This clonotype was recorded many times. The V gene is TRBV5-1, the J gene TRBJ2-2, with TRBD1 matching over 7 bases. Trimming removed 0 bases from V and 3 bases from J; junction bases left unmatched: 5. Germline V gene lookup returns CDR1 SGHRS and CDR2 YFSETQ. The CDR3 totals 16 residues. DNA of the CDR3: TGCGCCAGCAGCTTGGGAGGGGGCCGCGACACCGGGGAGCTGTTTTTT. Translation: CASSLGGGRDTGELFF.

The chain couples TRBV12-3 or TRBV12-4 to TRBJ1-4; 11 nucleotides align to TRBD1. This CDR3 is built from 15 residues. V gave up 5 bases and J gave up 7 bases; unmatched junction bases: 6. CDR3 amino acids: CASSQGQGAGEKLFF. The CDR3 bases are TGTGCCAGCAGTCAAGGACAGGGGGCGGGTGAAAAACTGTTTTTT.

This clonotype was observed many times. This chain uses TRBV12-3 or TRBV12-4 with TRBJ2-5; D might be TRBD1 (5 bases). V was cut by 2 bases and J by 5 bases, with 9 bases left in between. This CDR3 has 13 residues. CDR3 sequence (DNA): TGTGCCAGCAGTTTATGGGGCTCGGAGACCCAGTACTTC. This encodes CASSLWGSETQYF.

This clonotype was observed a few times. The V call is TRBV3-1, the J call TRBJ2-2, with D uncertain. The V gene lost 7 bases and the J gene lost 6 bases, with 15 bases spanning the gap. CDR3 length equals 14 residues. Germline V gene sequence: CDR1 LGHDT, CDR2 YNNKEL (reference sequence). In DNA, the CDR3 is TGTGCCAGCAATGTGGGGTCGTACGCCGGGGAGCTGTTTTTT. Amino acid sequence: CASNVGSYAGELFF. The full variable domain, its missing parts supplied by reference TRBV3-1 and TRBJ2-2, is DTAVSQTPKYLVTQMGNDKSIKCEQNLGHDTMYWYKQDSKKFLKIMFSYNNKELIINETVPNRFSPKSPDKAHLNLHINSLELGDSAVYFCASNVGSYAGELFFGEGSRLTVL.

This clonotype was picked up many times. CDR3 sequence reads: CASSWGTEAFF. The CDR3 nucleotides read TGTGCCAGCAGCTGGGGGACTGAAGCTTTCTTT. The chain carries TRBV11-3 and TRBJ1-1, with D possibly TRBD1 on 5 matching bases. The V and J ends lost 4 bases and 5 bases respectively, with 5 bases between them. The CDR3 length is 11 residues. In germline, CDR1 is SGHNT, CDR2 YENEEA.

This clonotype was observed many times. V is TRBV12-3 or TRBV12-4 and J is TRBJ2-7, with 9 nucleotides matching TRBD1. The V gene end was trimmed by 1 base and the J gene end by 3 bases; junction bases not matched to a gene: 4. The CDR3 spans 15 residues. CDR3 protein: CASSLVGQGFYEQYF. CDR3 nucleotide sequence: TGTGCCAGCAGTTTAGTGGGACAGGGCTTCTACGAGCAGTACTTC.

In this sample, this clonotype turned up many times. The genes are TRBV2 and TRBJ2-1; no firm D call. V lost 1 base to trimming and J lost 7 bases, with 5 bases between them. Looked up from germline, CDR1 is SNHLY and CDR2 is FYNNEI. The CDR3 loop spans 12 amino acids. CDR3 residues: CASSEDANEQFF. The DNA for the CDR3 is TGTGCCAGCAGTGAAGACGCTAATGAGCAGTTCTTC.

This clonotype was seen many times. The chain has TRBV6-6 and TRBJ1-6, with D hard to call. The CDR3 spans 15 residues. Between the trimmed V and J ends, which lost 0 bases and 8 bases, there was a span of 11 bases. In germline, CDR1 is MNHNY, CDR2 SVGAGI (reference sequence). Here the CDR3 reads CASSYSIREDSPLHF. The DNA for the CDR3 is TGTGCCAGCAGTTACTCGATTAGGGAGGATTCACCCCTCCACTTT.

This clonotype was picked up many times. This chain links TRBV5-1 with TRBJ2-2, with a weak D call TRBD2 (5 bases). The germline V and J ends were trimmed by 2 bases and 6 bases, with 8 bases remaining between them. The length of the CDR3 is 13 residues. Germline lookup yields CDR1 SGHRS and CDR2 YFSETQ. CDR3 coding DNA: TGCGCCAGCAGCTTAGGACTCCCCGGGGAGCTGTTTTTT. This codes for CASSLGLPGELFF.

At least ten counts were recorded for this clonotype. The V gene is TRBV4-1, the J gene TRBJ2-7, with 10 bases identical to TRBD2. The CDR3 sequence is 16 residues long. CDR1 and CDR2 (germline): MGHRA, YSYEKL. Trimming at V came to 1 base and at J to 6 bases, leaving 9 bases not matched to a gene. This CDR3 is CASSQVVAAGGREQYF. The CDR3 coding sequence is TGCGCCAGCAGCCAAGTAGTAGCAGCGGGGGGGCGCGAGCAGTACTTC.

This clonotype has at least ten counts. The V gene is TRBV5-6, the J gene TRBJ2-7, with 10 bases matching TRBD1. Germline V gene data show CDR1 as SGHDT and CDR2 as YYEEEE. The CDR3 totals 14 residues. J lost 1 base, V lost 4 bases, and 2 bases had no gene match. This CDR3 reads CASSLGQGSYEQYF. In DNA, the CDR3 is TGTGCCAGCAGCCTGGGACAGGGGTCCTACGAGCAGTACTTC.

This clonotype has ten or more counts. J is TRBJ2-3 and V is TRBV20-1, with 8 bases identical to TRBD2. J gave up 2 bases and V 1 base, and 8 bases lay outside the gene matches. The CDR3 is 16 amino acids. The germline gives CDR1 DFQATT, CDR2 SNEGSKA (reference sequence). The CDR3 sequence is CSARGASGGTTDTQYF. Written as DNA, the CDR3 is TGCAGTGCTAGAGGCGCATCGGGGGGGACCACAGATACGCAGTATTTT.

This clonotype was seen repeatedly, ten times or more. The CDR3 is CASRSDRGPGQPQHF. Here the CDR3 DNA reads TGTGCCAGCAGGTCGGACAGGGGGCCGGGGCAGCCCCAGCATTTT. The chain links TRBV5-5 to TRBJ1-5, with 11 bases identical to TRBD1. The V gene end was trimmed by 5 bases and the J gene end by 7 bases; junction bases not matched to a gene: 8. Germline V gives CDR1 SGHKS, CDR2 YYEKEE (reference sequence). This CDR3 has 15 residues. Together with reference TRBV5-5 and TRBJ1-5, the CDR3 gives the full variable domain: DAGVTQSPTHLIKTRGQQVTLRCSPISGHKSVSWYQQVLGQGPQFIFQYYEKEERGRGNFPDRFSARQFPNYSSELNVNALLLGDSALYLCASRSDRGPGQPQHFGDGTRLSIL.

This clonotype was seen many times. V and J are TRBV20-1 and TRBJ1-2; no clear D gene. V lost 3 bases to trimming and J lost 4 bases, with 12 bases between them. The CDR3 runs 13 residues. CDR1 and CDR2 from the germline V gene are DFQATT and SNEGSKA (reference sequence). The CDR3 sequence is CSARVQPPYGYTF. In nucleotides, the CDR3 is TGCAGTGCTAGGGTCCAGCCTCCCTATGGCTACACCTTC.

Many counts were recorded for this clonotype. This rearrangement joins TRBV29-1 to TRBJ2-5; 10 bases agree with TRBD2. The CDR3 is 16 residues long. V shed 6 bases and J 5 bases; nucleotides not matched to a gene: 15. Germline values: CDR1 SQVTM, CDR2 ANQGSEA. The CDR3 region is CSVAGIAGGTSETQYF. In nucleotides, the CDR3 is TGCAGCGTCGCTGGAATAGCGGGGGGCACTTCGGAGACCCAGTACTTC.